This T cell receptor (beta chain) derives from a study of T cell responses to AZD1222 COVID-19 vaccine. General observations from the study: Among the donors, most were white British and more were female, and clonal diversity was possibly underestimated. Dominant at 160-218 and 743-854, vaccine-associated CD4 TCRs also spanned spike. Researchers took repertoire samples only after the peak T cell response had come.

Investigators merged groups given second doses at roughly 4 or roughly 12 weeks. Regarding this clone: Its antigen is not identified.

The V gene end was trimmed by 8 bases and the J gene end by 0 bases; junction bases not matched to a gene: 14. In germline, CDR1 is SGHNT, CDR2 YENEEA. The CDR3 has 17 residues. The protocol was immunoSEQ multiplex PCR, while the TCRdb copy is restricted to in-frame clones and leaves out a portion. Altogether about 94,000 clones are present, approximately 88% being singletons, with the ten largest covering roughly 12%. The specimen was peripheral blood, collected 28 days after the second AZD1222 dose. The chain uses TRBV11-3 and TRBJ1-2; 8 nucleotides align to TRBD1. The TCR comes from an adult who received the AZD1222 COVID-19 vaccine. The CDR3 here is CASGHIAGQGTNYGYTF. CDR3 DNA: TGTGCCAGCGGACACATCGCAGGACAGGGCACTAACTATGGCTACACCTTC.